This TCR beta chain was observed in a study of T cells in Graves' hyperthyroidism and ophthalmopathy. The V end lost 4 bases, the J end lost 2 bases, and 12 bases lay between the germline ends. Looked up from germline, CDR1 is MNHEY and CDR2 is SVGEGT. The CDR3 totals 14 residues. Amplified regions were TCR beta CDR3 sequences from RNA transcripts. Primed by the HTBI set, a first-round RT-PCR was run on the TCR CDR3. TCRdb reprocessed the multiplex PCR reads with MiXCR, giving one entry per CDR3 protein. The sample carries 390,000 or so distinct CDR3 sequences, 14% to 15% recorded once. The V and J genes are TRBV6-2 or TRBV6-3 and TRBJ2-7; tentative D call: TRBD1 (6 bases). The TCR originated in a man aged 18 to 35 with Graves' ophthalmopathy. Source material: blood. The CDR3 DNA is TGTGCCAGCAGTTTTTACAGGGAAACCTACGAGCAGTACTTC. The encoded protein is CASSFYRETYEQYF.